These 19 T cell receptor beta chains share one sample of origin, sequenced in a study of cytomegalovirus exposure and HLA in healthy donors. The PCR employed 60 Vbeta primers together with 13 Jbeta primers. Profiling relied on immunoSEQ multiplex PCR, and the TCRdb table lists in-frame clones only, not all of them. The sample includes fewer than 350,000 clones, 80% to 90% of them seen just once. The sequencing sample was made of PBMCs. The origin of the receptors is a woman under 30 in good health and CMV-seronegative.

CDR3 in amino acids: CASRWTSSQETQYF. As DNA, the CDR3 is TGTGCCAGCAGATGGACTAGCAGCCAAGAGACCCAGTACTTC. V and J are TRBV2 and TRBJ2-5; 8 bases line up with TRBD2. The junction had 4 bases not matched to a gene; V was cut back by 6 bases and J by 1 base. Germline V gene sequence: CDR1 SNHLY, CDR2 FYNNEI. The CDR3 runs 14 residues.

The V call is TRBV2, the J call TRBJ1-4, with 11 nucleotides matching TRBD1. The CDR3 totals 16 residues. The V gene's germline CDR1 is SNHLY and CDR2 FYNNEI. J lost 5 bases, V lost 8 bases, and 10 bases had no gene match. CDR3 sequence: CASLRDRGEKNEKLFF. DNA for the CDR3: TGTGCCAGCCTCCGGGACAGGGGGGAAAAAAATGAAAAACTGTTTTTT.

A single count supports this clone. This chain joins TRBV9 and TRBJ1-2, with 10 positions matching TRBD1. The CDR3 is made up of 17 amino acids. In germline, CDR1 is SGDLS, CDR2 YYNGEE. V lost 3 bases, J lost 2 bases, and 10 bases stayed unmatched. CDR3 protein: CASSATPGQGWNYGYTF. In DNA, the CDR3 is TGTGCCAGCAGCGCCACCCCGGGACAGGGGTGGAACTATGGCTACACCTTC.

This chain uses TRBV7-3 with TRBJ2-7, with 15 bases aligning to TRBD2. The CDR3 extends over 17 amino acids. Germline values: CDR1 SGHTA, CDR2 FQGTGA. V lost 5 bases and J lost 2; bases outside the gene matches: 7. CDR3: CASSPIGTSGGTYEQYF. DNA for the CDR3: TGTGCCAGCAGCCCCATCGGGACTAGCGGGGGGACCTACGAGCAGTACTTC.

This clone was seen once. This chain uses TRBV10-2 with TRBJ1-1; the D is unclear. Germline V CDR1 and CDR2: WSHSY, SAAADI. CDR3 length: 12 residues. V dropped 0 bases and J dropped 8 bases, with 7 bases sitting between them. Here the CDR3 reads CASSESGGEAFF. CDR3 coding DNA: TGCGCCAGCAGTGAGTCGGGAGGGGAAGCTTTCTTT.

The J gene is TRBJ2-7, the V gene TRBV12-5, with 7 bases that match TRBD1. The CDR3 is 13 residues long. The V gene's germline CDR1 is LGHNT and CDR2 FRNRAP. The ends lost 5 bases at V and 6 bases at J; junction bases unmatched: 7. CDR3 in amino acids: CASGLMAGGEQYF. The CDR3 DNA follows: TGTGCTAGTGGTCTTATGGCAGGGGGCGAGCAGTACTTC.

J is TRBJ2-7 and V is TRBV10-1, with D possibly being TRBD2 (5 bases). Trimming cost V 2 bases and J 7 bases, with 9 bases left between them. CDR3 length: 12 amino acids. Germline V gives CDR1 WNHNN, CDR2 SYGVQD (reference sequence). The CDR3 nucleotides read TGCGCCAGCAGTGAGCCCCCGGGAGAGCAGTACTTC. It specifies CASSEPPGEQYF.

As to this clone: At one of its ends the junction is not consistent with the germline gene, which may arise from a read error. This chain uses TRBV13 with TRBJ1-1; TRBD1 matches at 11 bases. The CDR3 loop spans 16 amino acids. The germline V gene encodes CDR1 PRHDT and CDR2 FYEKMQ (reference sequence). CDR3: CASSLGTGGRNTEAFF. CDR3 bases: TGTGCCAGCAGCCTAGGGACAGGGGGTAGGAACACTGAAGCTTTCTTT.

This chain links TRBV5-4 with TRBJ1-1; 9 nucleotides line up with TRBD1. The junction had 8 bases not matched to a gene; V was cut back by 5 bases and J by 3 bases. This CDR3 has 15 residues. Germline V gene data show CDR1 as SGHNT and CDR2 as YYREEE (reference sequence). CDR3 loop: CASSSGTGKDTEAFF. The CDR3, as DNA: TGTGCCAGCAGTTCCGGGACAGGGAAAGACACTGAAGCTTTCTTT.

This rearrangement joins TRBV9 to TRBJ2-7; 9 bases are shared with TRBD1. Germline CDR1 and CDR2: SGDLS and YYNGEE. The CDR3 extends over 14 amino acids. The trim removed 4 bases at V and 5 bases at J, leaving 7 bases unmatched. CDR3 in DNA: TGTGCCAGCAGCCTTGGGACAGGGTTCGACGAGCAGTACTTC. It specifies CASSLGTGFDEQYF. Using reference TRBV9 and TRBJ2-7 for the parts outside the CDR3, the full variable domain is DSGVTQTPKHLITATGQRVTLRCSPRSGDLSVYWYQQSLDQGLQFLIQYYNGEERAKGNILERFSAQQFPDLHSELNLSSLELGDSALYFCASSLGTGFDEQYFGPGTRLTVT.

The rearrangement joins TRBV5-6 to TRBJ2-2; D gene ambiguous. Germline CDR1 is SGHDT and CDR2 is YYEEEE. V was pared by 1 base and J by 7 bases, with 11 bases between. The CDR3 sequence is 14 residues long. CDR3 coding DNA: TGTGCCAGCAGCTTGTATGAGTTGAGCGGGGAGCTGTTTTTT. It is translated as CASSLYELSGELFF.

The rearrangement joins TRBV7-9 to TRBJ1-2; D is possibly TRBD1 (5 bases). The ends were cut back, 3 bases at V and 8 bases at J, with 16 bases in the middle. The CDR3 is 14 residues long. Germline CDR1 reads SEHNR; CDR2 reads FQNEAQ (reference sequence). CDR3: CASSFQGLFSGYTF. In nucleotides, the CDR3 is TGTGCCAGCAGCTTTCAGGGCCTCTTCTCCGGCTACACCTTC.

J is TRBJ2-7 and V is TRBV7-8; D is undetermined. The CDR3 length is 13 residues. Germline V gene data show CDR1 as SGHVS and CDR2 as FQNEAQ. Trimming stripped 3 bases from V and 4 bases from J, with 10 bases between. Written as DNA, the CDR3 is TGTGCCAGCAGCTTTAGCTCATCTTACGAGCAGTACTTC. Translated: CASSFSSSYEQYF.

This clone was seen a single time. CDR3 DNA: TGTGCCAGCAGCTCGAATGGCGCGGGTACGCAGTATTTT. Its protein is CASSSNGAGTQYF. The rearrangement uses TRBV7-9 and TRBJ2-3; D is perhaps TRBD2 (5 bases). The V end lost 4 bases, the J end lost 8 bases, and 13 bases lay between the germline ends. The CDR3 sequence is 13 residues long. Per germline, CDR1 SEHNR and CDR2 FQNEAQ (reference sequence).

This chain uses TRBV10-3 with TRBJ2-1; 14 bases match TRBD2. Germline loops: CDR1 ENHRY, CDR2 SYGVKD. Trimming removed 3 bases from V and 4 bases from J; junction bases left unmatched: 8. The CDR3 contains 18 residues. CDR3 sequence reads: CAISELTSGGVRYNEQFF. CDR3 bases: TGTGCCATCAGTGAACTGACTAGCGGGGGGGTAAGATACAATGAGCAGTTCTTC.

The chain joins TRBV10-3 to TRBJ2-7, with D possibly being TRBD1 (5 bases). Trimming stripped 10 bases from V and 4 bases from J, with 23 bases between. This CDR3 is built from 15 residues. The germline V gene has CDR1 ENHRY and CDR2 SYGVKD. The CDR3 is CATAYLGPLRYEQYF. The CDR3 DNA reads TGTGCCACTGCCTACCTGGGGCCCCTCCGTTACGAGCAGTACTTC.

This chain connects TRBV7-9 to TRBJ2-5; 8 bases align to TRBD2. Per the germline V gene, CDR1 is SEHNR and CDR2 is FQNEAQ (reference sequence). The ends lost 5 bases at V and 2 bases at J; junction bases unmatched: 7. CDR3 length: 15 amino acids. CDR3 sequence (DNA): TGTGCCAGCAGCCGTACAGCGGGGGTGCAAGAGACCCAGTACTTC. This codes for CASSRTAGVQETQYF.

This clone came up a few times. The J gene is TRBJ2-1, the V gene TRBV2, with a possible D match to TRBD1 (6 bases). Germline V gene sequence: CDR1 SNHLY, CDR2 FYNNEI. V was shortened by 0 bases and J by 7 bases, with 10 bases between the two germline ends. The CDR3 is 14 residues long. CDR3 nucleotide sequence: TGTGCCAGCAGTGAAGCGCTTCAGGGGAATGAGCAGTTCTTC. The encoded protein is CASSEALQGNEQFF.

As to this clone: At the DNA level, this CDR3 is encoded by other sequences in the same sample as well. This rearrangement joins TRBV9 to TRBJ2-1, with TRBD2 matching 12 bases. Germline trimming cut 1 base from V and 4 bases from J; bases unmatched to any gene: 3. In germline, CDR1 is SGDLS, CDR2 YYNGEE. CDR3 size: 16 residues. The CDR3 nucleotides read TGTGCCAGCAGCGTATTACTAGCGGGGGGTTACAATGAGCAGTTCTTC. Translation: CASSVLLAGGYNEQFF.